Sequencing of this T cell receptor (beta chain) was carried out in a study of metastatic and nonmetastatic thyroid tumors. Whole-study context: Malignant and benign thyroid patients had repertoires compared in peripheral blood and tumor or nodule tissue.

The CDR3 spans 14 residues. The germline CDR1 and CDR2 sequences are SGHRS and YFSETQ. V lost 4 bases, J lost 3 bases, and 7 bases stayed unmatched. This clone was seen repeatedly, ten times or more. Patients underwent thyroid surgery, and none had received any treatment before it. Authors' analysis steps: A classifier for distant metastasis in papillary thyroid cancer was constructed using CDR3 differences observed across clinicopathological groups. TCRdb re-clonotyped the PCR reads via MiXCR. V and J calls and clone size were set by TCRdb, not the authors. Among about 50,000 clones listed, approximately 22% were seen once.

Sequences were obtained from blood. This receptor was obtained from a female donor with papillary thyroid cancer or a benign thyroid nodule (not recorded which). Some clones in this sample may be carry-over from other donors' samples. The chain has TRBV5-1 and TRBJ2-7; 7 nucleotides line up with TRBD1. CDR3 coding DNA: TGCGCCAGCAGCCGGGAACGACAGGGCTACGAGCAGTACTTC. This codes for CASSRERQGYEQYF. Combining the CDR3 with reference TRBV5-1 and TRBJ2-7 gives the whole variable domain KAGVTQTPRYLIKTRGQQVTLSCSPISGHRSVSWYQQTPGQGLQFLFEYFSETQRNKGNFPGRFSGRQFSNSRSEMNVSTLELGDSALYLCASSRERQGYEQYFGPGTRLTVT.